This TCR beta chain is drawn from a study of CD8+ T cells in alopecia areata. Study-wide results and limits: During tofacitinib treatment, many expanded lesional clones remained in scalp and blood. Tofacitinib significantly decreased scalp clonality and expanded CD8+ clones among top 100. Given one nonresponder, whether baseline CD8+ expansion relates to response remains uncertain.

This CDR3 has 21 residues. CDR1 is SSHAT, CDR2 FNYEAQ, per germline (reference sequence). Of note for this clone: No antigen is known for it. The junction departs from the called germline gene at one end, perhaps through a read error.

After isolation, RNA underwent reverse transcription to generate cDNA as the sequencing template. The table came from immunoSEQ multiplex PCR; TCRdb's copy has only in-frame clones and leaves some out. The data contain 90,000 to 150,000 clones, roughly 58% of them seen just once; the ten biggest clones take up around 30%. Treatment reported: oral pan-JAK inhibitor, 5-10 mg twice daily. The receptor was derived from a human donor with alopecia areata. The sequenced sample was CD8+ T cells sorted from blood, obtained at week 4, from a patient treated with tofacitinib. The chain has TRBV7-7 and TRBJ2-5, with 7 bases that match TRBD2. The CDR3, as DNA: TGTGCTAGCAGCCTCAGGGTCCTCCCAGCCCCTAGCGGAGAAACCCAAGAGACCCAGTACTTC. This encodes CASSLRVLPAPSGETQETQYF.